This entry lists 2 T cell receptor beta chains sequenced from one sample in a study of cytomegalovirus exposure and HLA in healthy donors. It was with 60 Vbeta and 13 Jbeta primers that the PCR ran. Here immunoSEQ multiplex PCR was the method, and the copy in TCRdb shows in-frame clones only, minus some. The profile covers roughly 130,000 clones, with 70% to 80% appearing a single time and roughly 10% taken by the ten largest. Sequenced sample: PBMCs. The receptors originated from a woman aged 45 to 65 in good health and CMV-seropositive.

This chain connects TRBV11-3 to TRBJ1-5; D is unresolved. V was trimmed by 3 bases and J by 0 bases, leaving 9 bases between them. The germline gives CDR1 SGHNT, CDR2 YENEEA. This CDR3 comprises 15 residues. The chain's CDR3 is CASSFAYDSNQPQHF. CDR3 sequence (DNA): TGTGCCAGCAGCTTCGCCTATGATAGCAATCAGCCCCAGCATTTT.

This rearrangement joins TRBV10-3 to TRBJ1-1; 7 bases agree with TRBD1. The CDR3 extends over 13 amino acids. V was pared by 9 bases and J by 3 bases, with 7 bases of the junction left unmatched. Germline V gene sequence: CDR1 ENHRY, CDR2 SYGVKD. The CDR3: CAMGRGMDTEAFF. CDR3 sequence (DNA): TGTGCCATGGGCAGGGGGATGGACACTGAAGCTTTCTTT.